Reported below is one TCR beta chain. Antigen specificity is unknown. The sample belongs to a study of shared clonotypes between healthy human individuals. Study-level information: Researchers assigned three CD4 naive, three CD4 memory, two CD8 naive and one CD8 memory plate to each donor.

The CDR3 has 13 amino acids. Germline V gives CDR1 MNHEY, CDR2 SVGAGI. J was trimmed by 5 bases and V by 6 bases; bases with no gene match: 6. Each subset's genomic DNA was split evenly across several immunoSEQ plates. Libraries were prepared by immunoSEQ multiplex PCR; TCRdb keeps only in-frame clonotypes and omits some of them. The repertoire has more than 2 million clones, about 95% of them found once; the top ten carry 1.1%. Only CD45RO-negative cells positively selected for CCR7 counted as naive CD8 cells, so terminally differentiated effector memory CD45RA+ cells were excluded. General study results and limits: Among donors, sharing of clonotypes was expected to be affected by sequencing depth. Naive CD4 clonotype sharing across several donors was around 5%.

The source is a man aged 18 to 29 in good health. The sample taken for sequencing was naive CD8+ T cells sorted from blood. J is TRBJ1-1 and V is TRBV6-5, with 7 bases that match TRBD1. The CDR3 bases are TGTGCCAGCAGGGCGGGACAGTTTACTGAAGCTTTCTTT. This translates into CASRAGQFTEAFF.